This T cell receptor (beta chain) stems from a study of T-cell memory formation after mild COVID-19. Study observations and caveats: Contracting clones localized mainly to CM and EM when CD4+ and mainly to EMRA when CD8+. The finding that pre-infection memory included some responding clones suggested that cross-reactive memory joined.

This clonotype was seen a handful of times. Its specificity is not known. TCRalpha and TCRbeta libraries used 5'RACE with constant-segment primers and UMIs. TCRdb itself ran the 5' RACE reads through MiXCR, one entry per CDR3 protein. This sample has some 300,000 distinct CDR3 sequences, with 20% to 25% found just once. Trimming stripped 4 bases from V and 7 bases from J, with 21 bases between. The CDR3 is made up of 15 amino acids. CDR1 SGHDT and CDR2 YYEEEE come from the germline V gene. The chain links TRBV5-6 to TRBJ2-7, with D perhaps matching TRBD2 (6 bases). The sample taken for sequencing was PBMCs or a T cell subset sorted from them (not recorded which). The sequence was obtained from a man aged 18 to 30 who had mild COVID-19 (a few samples of this study predate the infection). Cell type and time point are not known. CDR3 residues: CASSPGGGFLREQYF. Here the CDR3 DNA reads TGTGCCAGCAGCCCGGGTGGGGGGTTCCTACGAGAGCAGTACTTC. The complete variable domain, with remaining parts taken from reference TRBV5-6 and TRBJ2-7, reads DAGVTQSPTHLIKTRGQQVTLRCSPKSGHDTVSWYQQALGQGPQFIFQYYEEEERQRGNFPDRFSGHQFPNYSSELNVNALLLGDSALYLCASSPGGGFLREQYFGPGTRLTVT.